This T cell receptor beta chain was recorded in a study of shared clonotypes between healthy human individuals. The assay was immunoSEQ multiplex PCR, and TCRdb's table has in-frame clones only and misses some. The sample has about 2.4 million clones; approximately 90% are singletons. The germline V gene encodes CDR1 GTSNPN and CDR2 SVGIG (reference sequence). V gave up 4 bases and J gave up 7 bases; unmatched junction bases: 7. The CDR3 contains 14 residues. The chain links TRBV30 to TRBJ1-4; TRBD1 matches at 9 bases. Material for sequencing was naive CD4+ T cells sorted from blood. Subset: CD45RA+ positively selected. This TCR came from a man between 18 and 29 years old in good health. CDR3 DNA: TGTGCCTGGAATACCGGGACAGGGAGTGAAAAACTGTTTTTT. Amino acid sequence: CAWNTGTGSEKLFF.